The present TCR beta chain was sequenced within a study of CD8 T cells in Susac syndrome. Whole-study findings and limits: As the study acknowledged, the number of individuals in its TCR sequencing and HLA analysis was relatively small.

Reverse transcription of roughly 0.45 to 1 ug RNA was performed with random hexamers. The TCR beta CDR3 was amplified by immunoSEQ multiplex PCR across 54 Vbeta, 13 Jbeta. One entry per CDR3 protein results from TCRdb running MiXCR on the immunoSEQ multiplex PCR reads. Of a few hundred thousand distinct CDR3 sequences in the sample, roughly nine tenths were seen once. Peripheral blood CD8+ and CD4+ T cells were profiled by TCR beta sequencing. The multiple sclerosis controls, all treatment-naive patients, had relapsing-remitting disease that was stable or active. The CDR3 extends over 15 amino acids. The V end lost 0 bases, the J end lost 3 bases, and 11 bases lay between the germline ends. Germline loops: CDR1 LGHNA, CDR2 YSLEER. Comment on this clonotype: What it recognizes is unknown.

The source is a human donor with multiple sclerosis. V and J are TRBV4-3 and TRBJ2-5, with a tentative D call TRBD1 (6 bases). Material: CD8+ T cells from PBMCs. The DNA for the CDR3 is TGCGCCAGCAGCCAAGATCGGGCAGGGGAAGAGACCCAGTACTTC. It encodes CASSQDRAGEETQYF.